The sequence of this T cell receptor (beta chain) was determined in a study of beta chain features in type 1 diabetes. This clone was found a few times. Its antigen is not known. V lost 3 bases to trimming and J lost 6 bases; unmatched junction nucleotides: 8. This CDR3 has 15 amino acids. CDR1 is KGHSH, CDR2 LQKENI, per germline. Sorted populations all exceeded 95% purity. Points from the study as a whole: Within the patient group, naive, central memory and Treg TCRB repertoires appeared more similar to each other than within healthy donors. Reduced insertions and increased deletions marked VDJ junctions in type 1 diabetes patients. For Type 1 diabetes patients, all four CD4+ subsets carried TCRB CDR3s that were moderately but significantly shorter.

The authors reverse transcribed all of the isolated RNA, so sequencing captured expressed TCRB transcripts. Naive, central memory and regulatory T cell samples came to a mean of roughly 3.9 million reads. Sequencing used immunoSEQ multiplex PCR; TCRdb keeps in-frame clones, though not all of them. The top ten hold 0.017% of the sample, which has roughly 300,000 clones, about 13% seen once. The chain combines TRBV18 with TRBJ2-7; 10 bases are a match to TRBD2. The sample comprised naive CD4+ T cells from blood. The clonotype originates from a man aged 25-45 years with type 1 diabetes. CDR3 sequence (DNA): TGTGCCAGCTCACCGCTAGCGGGAGAATTCGGCGAGCAGTACTTC. Its translation is CASSPLAGEFGEQYF.